This passage covers 13 T cell receptor beta chains from one sample sequenced in a study of T cells in localized non-small cell lung cancer. Generated by immunoSEQ multiplex PCR, the TCRdb table keeps only in-frame clones and is missing some. This table holds 2,200 or so clones, around 40% found once. Here the sequenced sample was lung tumor tissue, taken before any cancer treatment. These receptors all come from a female donor of 60 years or more with stage I lung adenocarcinoma.

This chain connects TRBV29-1 to TRBJ2-5; D gene unclear. The CDR3 is 15 residues long. Trimming removed 0 bases from V and 4 bases from J, with 15 bases in between. Germline V lookup: CDR1 SQVTM, CDR2 ANQGSEA. CDR3 nucleotides: TGCAGCGTTGAAGATGGCCGGACGGTCCGAGAGACCCAGTACTTC. It translates to CSVEDGRTVRETQYF.

The V gene is TRBV30, the J gene TRBJ1-4, with unresolved D. CDR3 size: 13 residues. V lost 2 bases, J lost 7 bases, and 11 bases lay in between. CDR1 GTSNPN and CDR2 SVGIG come from the germline V gene (reference sequence). CDR3 sequence: CAWSRDGGEKLFF. DNA for the CDR3: TGTGCCTGGAGTAGGGATGGTGGTGAAAAACTGTTTTTT.

This chain joins TRBV12-5 and TRBJ2-3, with 7 bases lining up with TRBD1. This CDR3 spans 14 amino acids. The germline V gene has CDR1 LGHNT and CDR2 FRNRAP. With V trimmed by 7 bases and J by 3 bases, 7 bases remained unmatched. This CDR3 reads CASAYGTVTDTQYF. The CDR3, as DNA: TGTGCTAGTGCCTACGGGACAGTAACAGATACGCAGTATTTT.

This chain joins TRBV7-6 and TRBJ1-2; D not resolved. Deletions cut 3 bases from V and 3 bases from J, with 11 bases between. CDR3 size: 14 residues. The germline V gene has CDR1 SGHVS and CDR2 FNYEAQ. The CDR3 is CASSLVRGDYGYTF. DNA for the CDR3: TGTGCCAGCAGCTTGGTTCGTGGGGACTATGGCTACACCTTC.

This clone turned up a few times. The gene calls are TRBV18 and TRBJ1-4; D ambiguous. The germline gives CDR1 KGHSH, CDR2 LQKENI. CDR3 size: 13 residues. With 3 bases removed from V and 5 bases from J, the gap between germline ends came to 7 bases. The CDR3 DNA sequence: TGTGCCAGCTCACCCCGGAACAATGAAAAACTGTTTTTT. This translates into CASSPRNNEKLFF. Full variable domain (rest looked up from reference TRBV18 and TRBJ1-4): NAGVMQNPRHLVRRRGQEARLRCSPMKGHSHVYWYRQLPEEGLKFMVYLQKENIIDESGMPKERFSAEFPKEGPSILRIQQVVRGDSAAYFCASSPRNNEKLFFGSGTQLSVL.

The rearrangement links TRBV9 to TRBJ2-7, with TRBD2 identical over 8 bases. The germline V gene encodes CDR1 SGDLS and CDR2 YYNGEE. V gave up 4 bases and J gave up 0 bases; unmatched junction bases: 9. The CDR3 has 16 residues. The CDR3 loop is CASSKRGSGDSYEQYF. The CDR3 region has the DNA TGTGCCAGCAGCAAACGAGGTAGCGGGGACTCCTACGAGCAGTACTTC.

This clone was seen a handful of times. This chain joins TRBV11-3 and TRBJ2-5; TRBD1 matches at 7 bases. Trimming removed 6 bases from V and 2 bases from J; junction bases left unmatched: 6. Germline CDR1 and CDR2: SGHNT and YENEEA. The CDR3 covers 14 residues. The CDR3, as DNA: TGTGCCAGCAGTACAGGGGCCCAGCAAGAGACCCAGTACTTC. Its translation is CASSTGAQQETQYF.

The V call is TRBV25-1, the J call TRBJ1-3, with 7 bases identical to TRBD1. The CDR3 spans 14 residues. The germline gives CDR1 MGHDK, CDR2 SYGVNS. V shed 8 bases and J 0 bases; nucleotides not matched to a gene: 4. Written as DNA, the CDR3 is TGTGCCAGCTCAGGACAGGACTCTGGAAACACCATATATTTT. It specifies CASSGQDSGNTIYF.

J is TRBJ2-5 and V is TRBV19; 15 bases map to TRBD2. Germline V gene lookup returns CDR1 LNHDA and CDR2 SQIVND (reference sequence). The V and J ends lost 5 bases and 6 bases, in that order; junction bases with no gene match: 1. This CDR3 comprises 14 residues. The CDR3 region has the DNA TGTGCCAGTAGTGGACTAGCGGGAGGGAAGACCCAGTACTTC. Amino acid sequence: CASSGLAGGKTQYF.

This chain links TRBV1 with TRBJ1-5; TRBD1 was called by the table and not checked on the DNA. TRBV1 is marked as a pseudogene. This CDR3 has 13 residues. The CDR3 region is CASSFRGEGPQHF. The DNA of the CDR3 is TGCGCCAGCAGCTTCAGGGGAGAGGGACCCCAGCATTTT.

The chain recombines TRBV28 with TRBJ2-2; TRBD1 or TRBD2 may be the D gene (6 bases each). Trimming removed 7 bases from V and 0 bases from J, with 12 bases in between. CDR1 MDHEN and CDR2 SYDVKM come from the germline V gene. The length of the CDR3 is 15 residues. The CDR3 here is CASTSGASNTGELFF. CDR3 coding DNA: TGTGCCAGCACGTCGGGGGCCTCGAACACCGGGGAGCTGTTTTTT.

The J gene is TRBJ2-5, the V gene TRBV18; D is unclear. CDR3 length equals 14 residues. Germline V CDR1 and CDR2: KGHSH, LQKENI. Trimming removed 3 bases from V and 2 bases from J, with 10 bases in between. CDR3 DNA: TGTGCCAGCTCACCGGTAGGGCTACAAGAGACCCAGTACTTC. Amino acid sequence: CASSPVGLQETQYF.

The chain is built from TRBV30 and TRBJ1-1, with TRBD1 matching over 8 bases. The CDR3 runs 13 residues. V lost 1 base and J lost 6; bases outside the gene matches: 4. In germline, CDR1 is GTSNPN, CDR2 SVGIG (reference sequence). CDR3 protein: CAWSGTGTPEAFF. The CDR3 DNA sequence: TGTGCCTGGAGTGGGACAGGGACGCCTGAAGCTTTCTTT.